One and the same sample provided the 3 T cell receptor beta chains below, sequenced in a study of PD-L1 blockade in urothelial cancer. Time point denoted: pretreatment peripheral blood. TCRdb's table, derived via immunoSEQ multiplex PCR, lists solely in-frame clones and lacks some. The sample includes 70,000 or so clones, roughly 90% of them seen just once. Sequenced material: PBMCs, taken around atezolizumab (anti-PD-L1) treatment. The source of these receptors is a man in his 70s with urothelial cancer.

The gene calls are TRBV7-8 and TRBJ2-7; D may be TRBD2 (5 bases). The germline CDR1 and CDR2 sequences are SGHVS and FQNEAQ. The CDR3 contains 13 residues. V shed 4 bases and J shed 5 bases, with 12 bases lying between them. Written as DNA, the CDR3 is TGTGCCAGCAGCTCGCCCGGGGTTGACGAGCAGTACTTC. As protein: CASSSPGVDEQYF. Full variable domain (missing parts from reference TRBV7-8 and TRBJ2-7): GAGVSQSPRYKVAKRGQDVALRCDPISGHVSLFWYQQALGQGPEFLTYFQNEAQLDKSGLPSDRFFAERPEGSVSTLKIQRTQQEDSAVYLCASSSPGVDEQYFGPGTRLTVT.

J is TRBJ2-7 and V is TRBV14; TRBD2 matches at 7 bases. CDR3 length equals 17 residues. Per germline, CDR1 SGHDN and CDR2 FVKESK. V shed 0 bases, J shed 6 bases, and the junction held 14 bases outside the gene matches. This chain's CDR3 is CASSQEALGGSWREQYF. DNA for the CDR3: TGTGCCAGCAGCCAAGAGGCACTCGGCGGGAGCTGGCGCGAGCAGTACTTC.

The rearrangement links TRBV11-2 to TRBJ2-5; D might be TRBD2 (6 bases). Trimming removed 6 bases at V and 4 bases at J, with 24 bases between. CDR1 and CDR2 (germline): SGHAT, FQNNGV. The CDR3 consists of 17 residues. The CDR3 loop is CASRKPPSREAGETQYF. The CDR3 nucleotides read TGTGCCAGCAGAAAACCGCCATCACGGGAAGCGGGAGAGACCCAGTACTTC.